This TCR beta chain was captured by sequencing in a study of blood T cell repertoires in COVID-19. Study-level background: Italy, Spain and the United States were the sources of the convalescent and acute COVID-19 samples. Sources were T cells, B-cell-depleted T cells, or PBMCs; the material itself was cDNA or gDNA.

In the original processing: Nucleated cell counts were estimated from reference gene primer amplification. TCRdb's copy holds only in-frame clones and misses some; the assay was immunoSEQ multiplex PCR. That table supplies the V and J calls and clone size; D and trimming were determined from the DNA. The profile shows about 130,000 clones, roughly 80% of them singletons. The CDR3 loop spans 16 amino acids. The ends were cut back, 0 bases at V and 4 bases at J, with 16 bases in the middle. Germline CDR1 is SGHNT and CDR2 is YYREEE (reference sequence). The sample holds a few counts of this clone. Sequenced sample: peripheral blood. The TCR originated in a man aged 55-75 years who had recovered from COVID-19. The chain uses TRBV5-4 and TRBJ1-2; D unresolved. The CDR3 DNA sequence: TGTGCCAGCAGCTTGGCGGGAGACCCCTTGGGCTATGGCTACACCTTC. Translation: CASSLAGDPLGYGYTF.